The 29 T cell receptor beta chains below come from one sample, sequenced in a study of T cell responses to AZD1222 COVID-19 vaccine (dated by TCRdb to about 2021). The method was the immunoSEQ multiplex PCR assay. This immuneACCESS table, as held by TCRdb, lists in-frame sequences with V and J called but not all clones. Of the missing ones, under half trace to an unresolved V gene in checked studies; the others have no known cause. In all, the sample holds 150,000 or so clones, and around 90% of those were seen once. 1.3% of the sample is in the top ten clones. In the paper's terms, the time point label means: about 28 days (+/-7) after the second vaccine dose. The sample was peripheral blood, taken 28 days after the second AZD1222 dose. These TCRs come from an adult who received the AZD1222 COVID-19 vaccine.

The chain has TRBV3-1 (or the pseudogene TRBV3-2) and TRBJ1-3; unclear D gene. Germline V gene sequence: CDR1 LGHDT, CDR2 YNNKEL (reference sequence). The V end was cut by 0 bases, the J end by 4 bases, with 1 base between. The CDR3 sequence is 12 residues long. The CDR3 DNA sequence: TGTGCCAGCAGCCAAGACGGAAACACCATATATTTT. Translation: CASSQDGNTIYF.

V is TRBV19 and J is TRBJ1-6; D remains ambiguous. Germline V lookup: CDR1 LNHDA, CDR2 SQIVND (reference sequence). V was clipped by 2 bases and J by 9 bases, with 11 bases between them. This CDR3 has 14 residues. CDR3 in amino acids: CASSIREEGSPLHF. The CDR3 bases are TGTGCCAGTAGTATAAGGGAAGAGGGTTCACCCCTCCACTTT.

The rearrangement uses TRBV10-3 and TRBJ2-3, with TRBD2 matching over 12 bases. The CDR3 covers 20 residues. V lost 5 bases and J lost 0; bases outside the gene matches: 15. Germline assignment: CDR1 ENHRY and CDR2 SYGVKD. The CDR3: CAISPGGGTSGSESTDTQYF. The CDR3 DNA sequence: TGTGCCATCAGTCCCGGCGGGGGGACTAGCGGGTCTGAGAGCACAGATACGCAGTATTTT.

The rearrangement joins TRBV10-3 to TRBJ2-7; D gene uncertain. Trimming cost V 6 bases and J 3 bases, with 15 bases left between them. This CDR3 has 14 amino acids. Per germline, CDR1 ENHRY and CDR2 SYGVKD. This CDR3 reads CAISQVGTVYEQYF. The CDR3 DNA sequence: TGTGCCATCAGCCAAGTCGGAACCGTCTACGAGCAGTACTTC.

The chain uses TRBV11-2 and TRBJ1-5; D unclear. Looked up from germline, CDR1 is SGHAT and CDR2 is FQNNGV. V was shortened by 5 bases and J by 4 bases, with 15 bases between the two germline ends. This CDR3 spans 15 amino acids. In nucleotides, the CDR3 is TGTGCCAGCAGCCCCTCGATGAGGGCTAATCAGCCCCAGCATTTT. Translating gives CASSPSMRANQPQHF.

This clone has a single count. The chain links TRBV7-9 to TRBJ1-1; the D is unclear. The germline CDR1 and CDR2 sequences are SEHNR and FQNEAQ (reference sequence). V lost 0 bases, J lost 4 bases, and 12 bases lay in between. This CDR3 is 15 amino acids long. Here the CDR3 reads CASSLASGWGTEAFF. CDR3 sequence (DNA): TGTGCCAGCAGCTTAGCGTCCGGGTGGGGCACTGAAGCTTTCTTT.

The chain carries TRBV7-2 and TRBJ2-7; 9 nucleotides align to TRBD1. The V segment lost 5 bases and the J segment 2 bases; nucleotides outside the gene matches: 10. The CDR3 spans 16 residues. Germline V gene sequence: CDR1 SGHTA, CDR2 FQGNSA. The CDR3 nucleotides are TGTGCCAGCAGCGTTAGCCGGGACAGGGATCCCTACGAGCAGTACTTC. Its protein is CASSVSRDRDPYEQYF.

The chain recombines TRBV28 with TRBJ2-1; 7 bases are shared with TRBD1. This CDR3 has 16 amino acids. The germline gives CDR1 MDHEN, CDR2 SYDVKM. V lost 5 bases to trimming and J lost 3 bases; unmatched junction nucleotides: 10. CDR3 in DNA: TGTGCCAGCAGTGCGCGGACAGGTAAGGACTACAATGAGCAGTTCTTC. This sequence encodes CASSARTGKDYNEQFF.

This rearrangement joins TRBV5-5 to TRBJ1-3; D might be TRBD1 (5 bases). From germline, CDR1 is SGHKS and CDR2 YYEKEE (reference sequence). V was trimmed by 0 bases and J by 3 bases, leaving 13 bases between them. This CDR3 region has 16 residues. Here the CDR3 DNA reads TGTGCCAGCAGCTTGGAATCGGGGCTCGTTGGAAACACCATATATTTT. Its translation: CASSLESGLVGNTIYF.

CDR3 amino acids: CASSQVGGRGTDTQYF. CDR3 DNA: TGCGCCAGCAGCCAAGTCGGTGGGAGGGGCACAGATACGCAGTATTTT. V is TRBV4-3 and J is TRBJ2-3; 7 bases fit TRBD2. This CDR3 comprises 16 residues. Trimming at V came to 1 base and at J to 1 base, leaving 5 bases not matched to a gene. From germline, CDR1 is LGHNA and CDR2 YSLEER.

V is TRBV6-4 and J is TRBJ1-1; 7 nucleotides line up with TRBD1. The J segment lost 4 bases and the V segment lost 7 bases, leaving 9 bases of the junction unmatched. The germline V gene has CDR1 MRHNA and CDR2 SNTAGT. The CDR3 is 14 residues long. CDR3: CASTPDRRGTEAFF. The CDR3 nucleotides are TGTGCCAGCACCCCGGACAGGAGAGGCACTGAAGCTTTCTTT.

The gene calls are TRBV6-4 and TRBJ1-5; perhaps TRBD1 as D (5 bases). The germline V and J ends were trimmed by 3 bases and 5 bases, with 8 bases remaining between them. Germline CDR1 and CDR2: MRHNA and SNTAGT. The CDR3 consists of 13 residues. CDR3 nucleotides: TGTGCCAGCAGTGAATGGGGGGATCAGCCCCAGCATTTT. This gives the protein CASSEWGDQPQHF.

The CDR3 sequence: CASSERGSTEAFF. CDR3 in DNA: TGTGCCAGCAGTGAAAGGGGTTCCACTGAAGCTTTCTTT. The chain joins TRBV6-1 to TRBJ1-1; possible D gene TRBD1, 5 bases. This CDR3 has 13 amino acids. Trimming stripped 2 bases from V and 4 bases from J, with 8 bases between. Germline CDR1 reads MNHNS; CDR2 reads SASEGT.

V gene TRBV27 combines with J gene TRBJ1-1; possibly TRBD1 for D (5 bases). CDR1 MNHEY and CDR2 SMNVEV come from the germline V gene (reference sequence). The CDR3 is 16 amino acids. Trimming took 4 bases from V and 0 from J, leaving 15 bases between them. The CDR3 DNA follows: TGTGCCAGCAGTTCTCAGACAGCATCCATGAACACTGAAGCTTTCTTT. This codes for CASSSQTASMNTEAFF.

This chain joins TRBV4-1 and TRBJ2-5; 9 nucleotides line up with TRBD2. Looked up from germline, CDR1 is MGHRA and CDR2 is YSYEKL. The CDR3 has 18 residues. Losses at the gene ends were 4 bases for V and 3 bases for J; bases not matched to a gene: 15. The CDR3 sequence: CASSLSPLAGLLEETQYF. The CDR3 nucleotides are TGCGCCAGCAGCCTTTCCCCGCTAGCGGGGTTACTTGAAGAGACCCAGTACTTC.

This clone showed up just once. The V call is TRBV7-2, the J call TRBJ2-7; 7 bases are a match to TRBD1. The germline CDR1 and CDR2 sequences are SGHTA and FQGNSA. The CDR3 runs to 15 residues. With 1 base clipped from V and 0 bases from J, the junction kept 3 bases outside the gene matches. CDR3 bases: TGTGCCAGCAGCTTAGGGGCAGGGGGCTCCTACGAGCAGTACTTC. This sequence encodes CASSLGAGGSYEQYF.

This clone was recorded only once. The genes are TRBV7-3 and TRBJ2-5; maybe TRBD1 (5 bases). Trimming removed 5 bases from V and 1 base from J, with 14 bases in between. The CDR3 has 15 amino acids. Germline loops: CDR1 SGHTA, CDR2 FQGTGA. As DNA, the CDR3 is TGTGCCAGCAGCCGTTTTCAGGGTCCCCAAGAGACCCAGTACTTC. This gives the protein CASSRFQGPQETQYF.

The CDR3 spells CASRMTGGVNTEAFF. As DNA, the CDR3 is TGTGCCAGCAGGATGACAGGGGGAGTAAACACTGAAGCTTTCTTT. This rearrangement joins TRBV7-2 to TRBJ1-1; 9 bases are shared with TRBD1. The junction had 7 bases not matched to a gene; V was cut back by 6 bases and J by 2 bases. From germline, CDR1 is SGHTA and CDR2 FQGNSA. The CDR3 sequence is 15 residues long. The entire variable domain, with the rest obtained from reference TRBV7-2 and TRBJ1-1, is as follows: GAGVSQSPSNKVTEKGKDVELRCDPISGHTALYWYRQSLGQGLEFLIYFQGNSAPDKSGLPSDRFSAERTGGSVSTLTIQRTQQEDSAVYLCASRMTGGVNTEAFFGQGTRLTVV.

V usage is TRBV5-1 and J usage is TRBJ2-7; 10 bases are a match to TRBD1. The V gene's germline CDR1 is SGHRS and CDR2 YFSETQ. CDR3 length equals 14 residues. The V and J ends lost 3 bases and 2 bases, in that order; junction bases with no gene match: 2. As DNA, the CDR3 is TGCGCCAGCAGCTGGGGACAGGGGACCTACGAGCAGTACTTC. As protein: CASSWGQGTYEQYF. The full variable domain, completed using reference TRBV5-1 and TRBJ2-7, is KAGVTQTPRYLIKTRGQQVTLSCSPISGHRSVSWYQQTPGQGLQFLFEYFSETQRNKGNFPGRFSGRQFSNSRSEMNVSTLELGDSALYLCASSWGQGTYEQYFGPGTRLTVT.

This clone was detected only once. The V gene is TRBV4-1, the J gene TRBJ2-1, with TRBD2 matching over 16 bases. The CDR3 consists of 19 residues. Unmatched junction bases numbered 8, after V lost 0 bases and J lost 6 bases. Per the germline V gene, CDR1 is MGHRA and CDR2 is YSYEKL. The CDR3 region has the DNA TGCGCCAGCAGCCAAGATGGCCGGGGACTAGCGGGGGGGCGCAATGAGCAGTTCTTC. It specifies CASSQDGRGLAGGRNEQFF.

The chain's CDR3 is CASSPPGHTNTEAFF. The CDR3 DNA sequence: TGTGCCAGCAGCCCCCCGGGACACACGAACACTGAAGCTTTCTTT. V is TRBV13 and J is TRBJ1-1, with D perhaps matching TRBD1 (6 bases). V was cut by 5 bases and J by 1 base, with 14 bases left in between. The CDR3 covers 15 residues. Looked up from germline, CDR1 is PRHDT and CDR2 is FYEKMQ (reference sequence). Full variable domain (rest looked up from reference TRBV13 and TRBJ1-1): AAGVIQSPRHLIKEKRETATLKCYPIPRHDTVYWYQQGPGQDPQFLISFYEKMQSDKGSIPDRFSAQQFSDYHSELNMSSLELGDSALYFCASSPPGHTNTEAFFGQGTRLTVV.

The chain couples TRBV3-1 (or the pseudogene TRBV3-2) to TRBJ2-3; D unresolved. Germline V gives CDR1 LGHDT, CDR2 YNNKEL (reference sequence). With 0 bases removed from V and 5 bases from J, the gap between germline ends came to 9 bases. The CDR3 loop spans 14 amino acids. The CDR3 DNA is TGTGCCAGCAGCCAAGACCTCCAGGTAGATACGCAGTATTTT. This encodes CASSQDLQVDTQYF.

This chain links TRBV18 with TRBJ1-3; D is unresolved. Germline-derived CDR1 and CDR2 are KGHSH and LQKENI. The CDR3 is 16 residues long. The V end was cut by 6 bases, the J end by 0 bases, with 15 bases between. The CDR3 DNA reads as TGTGCCAGCTCCTTTCCGACGGGGAGCTCTGGAAACACCATATATTTT. Translated, it gives CASSFPTGSSGNTIYF.

The chain recombines TRBV14 with TRBJ2-7; TRBD2 aligns across 8 bases. Germline trimming cut 3 bases from V and 4 bases from J; bases unmatched to any gene: 11. Germline CDR1 reads SGHDN; CDR2 reads FVKESK. The CDR3 has 16 amino acids. The CDR3 loop is CASSHGVAGTGYEQYF. In DNA, the CDR3 is TGTGCCAGCAGCCATGGAGTAGCGGGGACGGGGTACGAGCAGTACTTC.

The chain carries TRBV28 and TRBJ1-5; D ambiguous. V lost 5 bases to trimming and J lost 7 bases, with 12 bases between them. Germline V lookup: CDR1 MDHEN, CDR2 SYDVKM. The CDR3 is made up of 13 amino acids. CDR3 DNA: TGTGCCAGCAGTCCGACGTTGTGGCAGCCCCAGCATTTT. Protein: CASSPTLWQPQHF.

CDR3 DNA: TGTGCCAGCAGTTACAAGGCTAGCGGGAGCGAGACCCAGTACTTC. This translates into CASSYKASGSETQYF. The chain uses TRBV6-2 or TRBV6-3 and TRBJ2-5; 10 bases agree with TRBD2. The length of the CDR3 is 15 residues. The trim removed 2 bases at V and 5 bases at J, leaving 5 bases unmatched. Looked up from germline, CDR1 is MNHEY and CDR2 is SVGEGT.

The chain is built from TRBV7-2 and TRBJ2-3; TRBD2 matches 7 bases. There are 16 residues in the CDR3. Unmatched junction bases numbered 11, after V lost 6 bases and J lost 2 bases. Germline loops: CDR1 SGHTA, CDR2 FQGNSA. The DNA for the CDR3 is TGTGCCAGCAGTTCTCGACTAGCCTCAATCACAGATACGCAGTATTTT. Its translation is CASSSRLASITDTQYF.

The V call is TRBV7-9, the J call TRBJ2-3; D possibly matches TRBD1 or TRBD2 (7 bases each). CDR3 length: 15 amino acids. V lost 4 bases and J lost 3, with 14 bases in between. CDR1 and CDR2 from the germline V gene are SEHNR and FQNEAQ (reference sequence). The CDR3 nucleotides are TGTGCCAGCAGCTCGCAGGGGGGGTCTACAGATACGCAGTATTTT. It is translated as CASSSQGGSTDTQYF.

The chain uses TRBV21-1 and TRBJ1-2. TRBV21-1 counts as a pseudogene. The CDR3 is 16 amino acids. The CDR3 sequence is CASSKGLGGPHYGYTF. The CDR3 nucleotides are TGTGCCAGCAGCAAGGGTCTAGGGGGGCCTCACTATGGCTACACCTTC.